These 8 T cell receptor beta chains share one sample of origin, sequenced in a study of spatial heterogeneity in lung cancer. MiXCR was run by TCRdb on the 5' RACE reads, yielding one entry per CDR3 protein. Of 12,000 or so distinct CDR3 sequences listed, approximately 6.2% are singletons. The time point was: sample taken at primary tumor resection. Extraction of whole RNA from tumor, nontumor lung or frozen PBMC preceded unsorted sequencing. Sequences were derived from normal lung tissue next to the tumor, sampled at surgery. Source of these receptors: a male donor with early-stage non-small cell lung cancer.

This clonotype was seen at least ten times. J is TRBJ1-2 and V is TRBV4-1; 7 nucleotides line up with TRBD1. With 5 bases clipped from V and 7 bases from J, the junction kept 1 base outside the gene matches. The CDR3 is 11 residues long. Germline V gene sequence: CDR1 MGHRA, CDR2 YSYEKL. The CDR3 DNA is TGCGCCAGCAGCAAGGGGGCTGGCTACACCTTC. It specifies CASSKGAGYTF.

This clonotype was counted ten times or more. The genes are TRBV6-5 and TRBJ2-7, with 13 bases aligning to TRBD2. The junction had 4 bases not matched to a gene; V was cut back by 5 bases and J by 3 bases. Germline V CDR1 and CDR2: MNHEY, SVGAGI. This CDR3 is 15 amino acids long. For the CDR3, the DNA is TGTGCCAGCAGTCCCCGGACTAGCGGGGGCTACGAGCAGTACTTC. Protein sequence: CASSPRTSGGYEQYF.

This clonotype ranks as medium-sized. The chain recombines TRBV5-4 with TRBJ2-2; 9 positions match TRBD2. Germline V CDR1 and CDR2: SGHNT, YYREEE (reference sequence). The CDR3 length is 15 residues. The V segment lost 7 bases and the J segment 3 bases; nucleotides outside the gene matches: 7. The CDR3 loop is CASEGLAGDTGELFF. The CDR3 DNA reads TGTGCCAGCGAGGGACTAGCAGGTGACACCGGGGAGCTGTTTTTT.

This clonotype was counted many times. The CDR3 DNA follows: TGCAGTGCTAGGAACGCCAAGGGCTACGAGCAGTACTTC. This sequence encodes CSARNAKGYEQYF. This sequence joins TRBV20-1 and TRBJ2-7, with D unresolved. V lost 3 bases to trimming and J lost 3 bases, with 12 bases between them. Germline V gene lookup returns CDR1 DFQATT and CDR2 SNEGSKA (reference sequence). The CDR3 covers 13 residues.

This clonotype was counted at least ten times. This chain links TRBV19 with TRBJ2-7, with 11 bases identical to TRBD2. Germline CDR1 LNHDA, CDR2 SQIVND (reference sequence). CDR3 length equals 14 residues. The V gene end was trimmed by 3 bases and the J gene end by 6 bases; junction bases not matched to a gene: 4. CDR3 coding DNA: TGTGCCAGTAGTATTCGACTAGCGGGATCCGAGCAGTACTTC. Translating it yields CASSIRLAGSEQYF.

This clonotype is labeled medium-sized. This chain joins TRBV20-1 and TRBJ2-5, with D perhaps TRBD2 (6 bases). Germline V lookup: CDR1 DFQATT, CDR2 SNEGSKA (reference sequence). CDR3 length: 12 amino acids. V lost 3 bases and J 8 bases, leaving 13 bases between the germline ends. CDR3 DNA sequence: TGCAGTGCTAGGGTCCCGGGGGATACCCAGTACTTC. As protein: CSARVPGDTQYF.

This clonotype was detected ten times or more. The gene calls are TRBV20-1 and TRBJ2-5; no clear D. The CDR3 consists of 12 residues. V gave up 2 bases and J gave up 4 bases, with 8 bases separating them. CDR1 is DFQATT, CDR2 SNEGSKA, per germline (reference sequence). CDR3 region: CSARPTAETQYF. For the CDR3, the DNA is TGCAGTGCTAGACCCACGGCAGAGACCCAGTACTTC.

This clonotype came up many times. The chain uses TRBV28 and TRBJ1-6; 9 bases are shared with TRBD1. Germline V gives CDR1 MDHEN, CDR2 SYDVKM. The ends lost 6 bases at V and 9 bases at J; junction bases unmatched: 6. The CDR3 is made up of 14 amino acids. CDR3 nucleotide sequence: TGTGCCAGCAGGGCCGGGACAGGGTTTTCACCCCTCCACTTT. Its protein is CASRAGTGFSPLHF.